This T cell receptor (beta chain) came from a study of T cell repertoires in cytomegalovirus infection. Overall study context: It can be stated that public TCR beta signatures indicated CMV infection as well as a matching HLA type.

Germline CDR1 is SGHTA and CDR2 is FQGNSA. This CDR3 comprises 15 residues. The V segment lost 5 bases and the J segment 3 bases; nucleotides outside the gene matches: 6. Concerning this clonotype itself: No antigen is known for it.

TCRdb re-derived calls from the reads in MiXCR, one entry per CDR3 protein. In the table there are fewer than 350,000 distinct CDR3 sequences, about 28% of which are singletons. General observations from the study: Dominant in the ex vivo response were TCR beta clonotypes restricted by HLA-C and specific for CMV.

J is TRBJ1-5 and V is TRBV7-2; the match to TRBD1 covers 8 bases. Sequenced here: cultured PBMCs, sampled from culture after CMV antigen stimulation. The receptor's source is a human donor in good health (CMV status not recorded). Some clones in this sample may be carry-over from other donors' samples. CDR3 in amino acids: CASSTRTGPNQPQHF. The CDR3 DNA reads TGTGCCAGCAGCACCCGGACAGGGCCCAATCAGCCCCAGCATTTT.